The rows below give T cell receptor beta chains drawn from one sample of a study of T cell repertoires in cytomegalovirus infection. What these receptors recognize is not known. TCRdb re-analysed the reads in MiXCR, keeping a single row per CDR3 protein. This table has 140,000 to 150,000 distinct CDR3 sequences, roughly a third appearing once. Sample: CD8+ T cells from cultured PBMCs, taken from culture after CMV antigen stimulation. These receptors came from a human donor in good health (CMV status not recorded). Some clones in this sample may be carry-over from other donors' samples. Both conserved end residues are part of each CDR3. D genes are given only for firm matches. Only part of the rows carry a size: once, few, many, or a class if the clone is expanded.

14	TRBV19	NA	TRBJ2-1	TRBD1	CASNEGASYNEQFF	TGTGCCAGTAATGAGGGGGCCTCCTACAATGAGCAGTTCTTC
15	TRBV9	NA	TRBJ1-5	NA	CASSVAGFSNQPQHF	TGTGCCAGCAGCGTAGCCGGGTTTAGCAATCAGCCCCAGCATTTT
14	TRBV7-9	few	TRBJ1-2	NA	CASSSHREFHGYTF	TGTGCCAGCAGCTCACACCGGGAGTTCCACGGCTACACCTTC
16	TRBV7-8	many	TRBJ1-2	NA	CASSAVTGSGDYGYTF	TGTGCCAGCAGCGCTGTCACAGGGTCGGGTGACTATGGCTACACCTTC
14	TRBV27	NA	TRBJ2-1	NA	CASSLWSGADEQFF	TGTGCCAGCAGTTTATGGTCCGGGGCGGATGAGCAGTTCTTC
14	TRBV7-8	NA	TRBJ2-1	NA	CASSPVNVGGEQFF	TGTGCCAGCAGCCCGGTCAACGTGGGTGGTGAGCAGTTCTTC
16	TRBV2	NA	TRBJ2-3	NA	CASSGSPSGSTDTQYF	TGTGCCAGCAGTGGTAGCCCGAGCGGAAGCACAGATACGCAGTATTTT
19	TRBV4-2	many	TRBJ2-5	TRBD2	CASSQDRTSGGAGQETQYF	TGTGCCAGCAGCCAAGATAGGACTAGCGGGGGGGCGGGCCAAGAGACCCAGTACTTC
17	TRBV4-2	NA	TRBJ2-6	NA	CASSQDPVNSGANVLTF	TGTGCCAGCAGCCAAGACCCAGTGAATTCTGGGGCCAACGTCCTGACTTTC
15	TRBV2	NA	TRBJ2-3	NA	CASSAGAFYTDTQYF	TGTGCCAGCAGTGCGGGGGCCTTCTACACAGATACGCAGTATTTT
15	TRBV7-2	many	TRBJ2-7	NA	CASSLIRLGSGKQYF	TGTGCCAGCAGCTTAATCAGACTAGGGAGTGGAAAGCAGTACTTC
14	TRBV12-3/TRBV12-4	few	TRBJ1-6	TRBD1	CASSTTGAGSPLHF	TGTGCCAGCAGTACCACAGGGGCAGGCTCACCCCTCCACTTT
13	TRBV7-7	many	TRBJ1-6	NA	CASSSTRVSPLHF	TGTGCCAGCAGCTCAACTCGGGTTTCACCCCTCCACTTT
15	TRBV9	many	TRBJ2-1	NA	CASSVGGDRYNEQFF	TGTGCCAGCAGCGTAGGCGGGGATAGATACAATGAGCAGTTCTTC
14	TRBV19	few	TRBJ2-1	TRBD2	CASSIIAGGNEQFF	TGTGCCAGTAGTATAATTGCGGGGGGCAATGAGCAGTTCTTC
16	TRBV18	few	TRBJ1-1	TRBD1	CASSPPRTGDGTEAFF	TGTGCCAGCTCACCACCGCGGACAGGGGATGGTACTGAAGCTTTCTTT
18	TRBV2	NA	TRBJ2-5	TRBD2	CASSEARGLSGGPETQYF	TGTGCCAGCAGTGAAGCGCGGGGTCTTAGCGGGGGGCCGGAGACCCAGTACTTC
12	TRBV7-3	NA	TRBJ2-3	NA	CASARGADTQYF	TGTGCCAGCGCCCGAGGCGCAGATACGCAGTATTTT
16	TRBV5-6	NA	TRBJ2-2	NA	CASSHDPGSSVGELFF	TGTGCCAGCAGCCATGATCCGGGCTCCTCAGTCGGGGAGCTGTTTTTT
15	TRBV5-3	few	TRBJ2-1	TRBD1	CASSSDRGLGNEQFF	TGTGCCAGCAGCTCAGACAGGGGGCTCGGCAATGAGCAGTTCTTC
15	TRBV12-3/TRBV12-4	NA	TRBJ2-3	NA	CASRGWDSEADTQYF	TGTGCCAGCAGAGGATGGGACTCGGAGGCAGATACGCAGTATTTT
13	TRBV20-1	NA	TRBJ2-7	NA	CSATGRSSYEQYF	TGCAGTGCTACCGGACGGAGCTCCTACGAGCAGTACTTC
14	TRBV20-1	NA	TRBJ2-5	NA	CSARGDGVKETQYF	TGCAGTGCTAGGGGCGACGGCGTGAAGGAGACCCAGTACTTC
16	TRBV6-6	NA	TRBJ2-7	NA	CASSRPGGGGIYEQYF	TGTGCCAGCAGCAGACCTGGTGGCGGGGGCATCTACGAGCAGTACTTC
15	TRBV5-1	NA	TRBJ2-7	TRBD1	CASSFHRGRDYEQYF	TGCGCCAGCAGCTTCCACAGGGGGCGCGACTACGAGCAGTACTTC
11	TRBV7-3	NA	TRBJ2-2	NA	CASSGGGELFF	TGTGCCAGCAGTGGTGGAGGGGAGCTGTTTTTT
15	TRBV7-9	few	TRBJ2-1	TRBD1	CASRTGTGSYNEQFF	TGTGCCAGCAGAACCGGGACAGGCTCCTACAATGAGCAGTTCTTC
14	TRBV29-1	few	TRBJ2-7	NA	CSVEALGIGNEQYF	TGCAGCGTTGAAGCGTTAGGGATTGGCAACGAGCAGTACTTC
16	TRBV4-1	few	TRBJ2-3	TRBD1	CASSPDDRGSTDTQYF	TGCGCCAGCAGCCCGGACGACAGGGGCAGCACAGATACGCAGTATTTT
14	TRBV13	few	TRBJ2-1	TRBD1	CASSLGQGNNEQFF	TGTGCCAGCAGCTTGGGACAGGGGAACAATGAGCAGTTCTTC
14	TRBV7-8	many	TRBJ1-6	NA	CASSPTSGISPLHF	TGTGCCAGCAGCCCTACATCGGGGATTTCACCCCTCCACTTT
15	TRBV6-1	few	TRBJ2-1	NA	CASSELYRYHNEQFF	TGTGCCAGCAGTGAATTATACAGGTACCACAATGAGCAGTTCTTC
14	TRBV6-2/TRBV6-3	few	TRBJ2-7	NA	CASSSRILFYEQYF	TGTGCCAGCAGCTCCCGGATACTTTTCTACGAGCAGTACTTC
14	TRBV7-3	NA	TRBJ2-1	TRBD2	CVVRGGSSYNEQFF	TGTGTCGTCCGGGGGGGGAGCTCCTACAATGAGCAGTTCTTC
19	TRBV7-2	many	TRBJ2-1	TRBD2	CASSSAGTAGLAWANEQFF	TGTGCCAGCAGCTCCGCGGGGACAGCGGGACTAGCGTGGGCCAATGAGCAGTTCTTC
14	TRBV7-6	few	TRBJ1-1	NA	CASSLAGVETEAFF	TGTGCCAGCAGCTTAGCAGGGGTGGAGACTGAAGCTTTCTTT
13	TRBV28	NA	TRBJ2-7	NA	CASSLQGIYEQYF	TGTGCCAGCAGTTTGCAGGGGATCTACGAGCAGTACTTC
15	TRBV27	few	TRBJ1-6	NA	CASSLSWGAGSPLHF	TGTGCCAGCAGTTTATCATGGGGGGCTGGTTCACCCCTCCACTTT
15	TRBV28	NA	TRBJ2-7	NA	CASSLGVEGGYEQYF	TGTGCCAGCAGTTTAGGGGTCGAGGGGGGCTACGAGCAGTACTTC
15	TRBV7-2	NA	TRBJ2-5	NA	CASSLGVGVQETQYF	TGTGCCAGCAGCTTAGGGGTTGGGGTCCAAGAGACCCAGTACTTC
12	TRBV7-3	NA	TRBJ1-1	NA	CASSPAGLEAFF	TGTGCCAGCAGCCCCGCGGGCCTTGAAGCTTTCTTT
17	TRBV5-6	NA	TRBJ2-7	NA	CASSSESVGAGGYEQYF	TGTGCCAGCAGCTCAGAGAGCGTCGGGGCAGGGGGGTACGAGCAGTACTTC